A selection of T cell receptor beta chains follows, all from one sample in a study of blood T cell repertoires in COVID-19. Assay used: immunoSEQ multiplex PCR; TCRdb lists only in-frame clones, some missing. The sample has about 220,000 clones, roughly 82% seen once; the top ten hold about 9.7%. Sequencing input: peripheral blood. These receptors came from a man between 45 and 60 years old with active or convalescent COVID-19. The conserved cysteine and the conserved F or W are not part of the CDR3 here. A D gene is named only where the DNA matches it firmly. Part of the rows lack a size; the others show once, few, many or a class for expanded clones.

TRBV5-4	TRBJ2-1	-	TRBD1	ATSRGSLYNEQF
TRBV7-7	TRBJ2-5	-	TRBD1	ASSSQGSGVETQY
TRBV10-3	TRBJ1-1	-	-	AISTGTTEAF
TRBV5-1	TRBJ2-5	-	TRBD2	ASSIGLAGGPETQY
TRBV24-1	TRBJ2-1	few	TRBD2	ATSDLNGREGYNEQF
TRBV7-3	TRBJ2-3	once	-	ASSRSGATDTQY
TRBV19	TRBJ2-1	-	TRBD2	ASRASGRVSNNEQF
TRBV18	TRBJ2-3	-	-	ASSPLGGTDTQY
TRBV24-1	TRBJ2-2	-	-	ATSVSGLPNTGELF
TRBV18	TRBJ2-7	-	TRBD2	ASSKTSGSSEQY
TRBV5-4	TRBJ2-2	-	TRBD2	ASSSTAGGNTGELF
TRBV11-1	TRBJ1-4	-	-	ASSLTPGANEKLF
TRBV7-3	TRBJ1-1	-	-	ASSLTEGNTEAF
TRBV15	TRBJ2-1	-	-	ATSRDSWQGDNEQF
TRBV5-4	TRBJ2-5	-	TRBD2	ASSPRGVVQETQY
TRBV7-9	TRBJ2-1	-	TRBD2	ASSLWLAGSYNEQF
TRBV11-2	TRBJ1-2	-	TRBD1	ASSLVQGATNGYT
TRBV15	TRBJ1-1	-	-	ATRTHPNTEAF
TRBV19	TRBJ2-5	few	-	ASSTTGSGETQY
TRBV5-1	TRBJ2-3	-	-	ASSLVGGNTDTQY
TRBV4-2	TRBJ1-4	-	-	ASRVGAHGRATNEKLF
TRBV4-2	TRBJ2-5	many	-	ASSQEAVSRVETQY
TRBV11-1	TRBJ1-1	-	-	ASSLLGEDTEAF
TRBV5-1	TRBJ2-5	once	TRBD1	ASSSDRDQETQY
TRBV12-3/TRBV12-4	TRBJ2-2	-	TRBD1	ATQGAGTGELF
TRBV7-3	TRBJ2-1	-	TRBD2	ASSSSGTSYEQF
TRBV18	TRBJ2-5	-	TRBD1	ASSQTGLETQY
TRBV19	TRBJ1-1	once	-	ASSILPNTEAF
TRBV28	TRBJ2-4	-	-	ASSRAPGENIQY
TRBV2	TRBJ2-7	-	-	ASRGFSDYEQY
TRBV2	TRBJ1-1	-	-	ASSGGGTEAF
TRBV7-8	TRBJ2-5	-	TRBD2	ASSPGGLAGGQGETQY
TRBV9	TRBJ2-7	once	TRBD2	ASTPYSGPSYEQY
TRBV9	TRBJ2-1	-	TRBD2	ASSVSGSSYNEQF
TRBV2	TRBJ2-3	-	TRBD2	ASELAGAPDTQY
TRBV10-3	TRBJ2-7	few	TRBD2	ATASGTYEQY
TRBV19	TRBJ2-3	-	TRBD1	ASSIRQGLTDTQY
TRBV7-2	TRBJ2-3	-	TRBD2	ASSTVAGMRDTQY